These 13 T cell receptor beta chains originate from one sample sequenced in a study of cytotoxic CD8 clonotypes in ibrutinib-treated CLL. Using immunoSEQ multiplex PCR, the repertoire was profiled, and TCRdb retains in-frame clones only, with some absent. The sample lists almost 250,000 clones; 60% to 75% were seen once. The sequencing used PBMCs, collected after 24 months of ibrutinib treatment. The receptors were sampled from a human donor with chronic lymphocytic leukemia.

The chain recombines TRBV28 with TRBJ2-7; D is uncertain. From germline, CDR1 is MDHEN and CDR2 SYDVKM. Trimming left V 3 bases short and J 4 bases short, with 22 bases between. The CDR3 runs 17 residues. CDR3 in amino acids: CASSFPLSGPLDYEQYF. The CDR3 nucleotides are TGTGCCAGCAGTTTCCCTCTCTCCGGCCCCCTAGATTACGAGCAGTACTTC.

This clone was seen a handful of times. The chain has TRBV15 and TRBJ2-3, with D perhaps matching TRBD1 (6 bases). Trimming removed 6 bases at V and 2 bases at J, with 18 bases between. The CDR3 consists of 16 residues. CDR1 is LNHNV and CDR2 is YYDKDF in the germline V gene (reference sequence). CDR3 region: CATRGAEGIDTDTQYF. CDR3 in DNA: TGTGCCACCAGGGGGGCGGAAGGTATAGACACAGATACGCAGTATTTT.

As concerns this clone: Other DNA sequences from this sample encode an identical CDR3 as well. The V call is TRBV6-1, the J call TRBJ2-5; 7 bases match TRBD1. This CDR3 spans 14 amino acids. V dropped 2 bases and J dropped 4; count of bases not matched to a gene: 4. The germline V gene has CDR1 MNHNS and CDR2 SASEGT. This CDR3 reads CASSEMGQLETQYF. In DNA, the CDR3 is TGTGCCAGCAGTGAAATGGGACAGTTAGAGACCCAGTACTTC.

V gene TRBV7-3 combines with J gene TRBJ2-1; 8 positions agree with TRBD2. Germline CDR1 reads SGHTA; CDR2 reads FQGTGA. The length of the CDR3 is 14 residues. The V segment lost 5 bases and the J segment 4 bases; nucleotides outside the gene matches: 4. Here the CDR3 reads CASSPIAGYNEQFF. The CDR3 DNA sequence: TGTGCCAGCAGCCCGATAGCGGGGTACAATGAGCAGTTCTTC.

The chain joins TRBV19 to TRBJ2-2, with D hard to call. Trimming pared 3 bases from V and 7 bases from J, leaving 15 bases between. This CDR3 comprises 15 residues. CDR1 and CDR2 (germline): LNHDA, SQIVND (reference sequence). CDR3 protein: CASSIPQMGFGELFF. The CDR3 DNA follows: TGTGCCAGTAGTATTCCGCAGATGGGATTCGGGGAGCTGTTTTTT. The full variable domain, its missing parts supplied by reference TRBV19 and TRBJ2-2, is DGGITQSPKYLFRKEGQNVTLSCEQNLNHDAMYWYRQDPGQGLRLIYYSQIVNDFQKGDIAEGYSVSREKKESFPLTVTSAQKNPTAFYLCASSIPQMGFGELFFGEGSRLTVL.

The V call is TRBV11-2, the J call TRBJ1-5; D unresolved. This CDR3 has 14 residues. Germline V lookup: CDR1 SGHAT, CDR2 FQNNGV. V dropped 5 bases and J dropped 0 bases, with 8 bases sitting between them. This CDR3 reads CASSPSYSNQPQHF. The DNA of the CDR3 is TGTGCCAGCAGCCCCTCTTATAGCAATCAGCCCCAGCATTTT.

This clone has a handful of counts. The genes are TRBV7-2 and TRBJ1-5; 8 nucleotides align to TRBD1. Trimming removed 4 bases from V and 4 bases from J; junction bases left unmatched: 6. The V gene's germline CDR1 is SGHTA and CDR2 FQGNSA. The CDR3 spans 15 residues. CDR3 protein: CASSSDRGGNQPQHF. The CDR3 DNA sequence: TGTGCCAGCAGCTCTGACAGGGGAGGGAATCAGCCCCAGCATTTT.

The chain joins TRBV5-4 to TRBJ2-2; the D gene is possibly TRBD2 (6 bases). The germline gives CDR1 SGHNT, CDR2 YYREEE (reference sequence). Between the trimmed V and J ends, which lost 2 bases and 4 bases, there was a span of 15 bases. The CDR3 loop spans 16 amino acids. The CDR3 loop reads CASSFVRDSVTGELFF. The CDR3 DNA is TGTGCCAGCAGCTTCGTCCGGGACTCGGTCACCGGGGAGCTGTTTTTT.

The CDR3 DNA sequence: TGTGCCAGCAGCTTACCGGTAAACCAAGAGACCCAGTACTTC. The encoded protein is CASSLPVNQETQYF. The chain uses TRBV5-4 and TRBJ2-5; D ambiguous. CDR1 is SGHNT, CDR2 YYREEE, per germline (reference sequence). V gave up 2 bases and J gave up 0 bases, with 8 bases separating them. The CDR3 has 14 amino acids. The variable domain in full, completed from reference TRBV5-4 and TRBJ2-5, reads ETGVTQSPTHLIKTRGQQVTLRCSSQSGHNTVSWYQQALGQGPQFIFQYYREEENGRGNFPPRFSGLQFPNYSSELNVNALELDDSALYLCASSLPVNQETQYFGPGTRLLVL.

The sample holds a few counts of this clone. The chain joins TRBV15 to TRBJ2-1, with 7 bases that match TRBD2. Germline V CDR1 and CDR2: LNHNV, YYDKDF (reference sequence). The length of the CDR3 is 16 residues. V shed 1 base and J 1 base; nucleotides not matched to a gene: 4. CDR3 region: CATSRGLAASYNEQFF. The CDR3 DNA sequence: TGTGCCACCAGCAGAGGGCTAGCGGCATCCTACAATGAGCAGTTCTTC.

The chain recombines TRBV5-1 with TRBJ2-7; D perhaps matches TRBD1 (6 bases). CDR3 length equals 13 residues. Germline CDR1 and CDR2: SGHRS and YFSETQ. Trimming took off 4 bases at V and 3 bases at J, with 11 bases between the two ends. This CDR3 is CASSGAGVYEQYF. The CDR3 DNA reads TGCGCCAGCAGCGGGGCAGGGGTCTACGAGCAGTACTTC.

The J gene is TRBJ2-5, the V gene TRBV27; D remains ambiguous. Per the germline V gene, CDR1 is MNHEY and CDR2 is SMNVEV (reference sequence). V lost 5 bases and J lost 4, with 11 bases in between. The CDR3 sequence is 13 residues long. The chain's CDR3 is CASSPISGETQYF. The CDR3, as DNA: TGTGCCAGCAGTCCCATATCGGGAGAGACCCAGTACTTC.

The chain is built from TRBV29-1 and TRBJ1-1, with a possible D match to TRBD1 (5 bases). Per the germline V gene, CDR1 is SQVTM and CDR2 is ANQGSEA. The CDR3 loop spans 11 amino acids. V was shortened by 2 bases and J by 12 bases, with 13 bases between the two germline ends. CDR3 loop: CSVELGGSTFF. CDR3 nucleotides: TGCAGCGTTGAATTGGGGGGATCGACTTTCTTT.